This T cell receptor (beta chain) came from a study of blood T cell repertoires in COVID-19. The V gene's germline CDR1 is SNHLY and CDR2 FYNNEI. Trimming removed 5 bases at V and 9 bases at J, with 20 bases between. The CDR3 totals 15 residues. Clones were sequenced by immunoSEQ multiplex PCR, and TCRdb holds only the in-frame ones, with some missing. The top ten clones hold roughly 7% of a sample with approximately 160,000 clones, 87% of them seen once. Sequenced input: PBMCs or T cells enriched from blood (not recorded which). The TCR originated in a woman aged 45-65 years who had recovered from COVID-19. The gene calls are TRBV2 and TRBJ2-1; the D gene is possibly TRBD1 (9 bases). The CDR3, as DNA: TGTGCCAGCAGTATTACAGGGGGCGCGGGAGGTGAGCAGTTCTTC. Translated, it gives CASSITGGAGGEQFF. The variable domain in full, completed from reference TRBV2 and TRBJ2-1, reads EPEVTQTPSHQVTQMGQEVILRCVPISNHLYFYWYRQILGQKVEFLVSFYNNEISEKSEIFDDQFSVERPDGSNFTLKIRSTKLEDSAMYFCASSITGGAGGEQFFGPGTRLTVL.